This passage covers 22 T cell receptor beta chains from one sample sequenced in a study of cytomegalovirus exposure and HLA in healthy donors. Assay used: immunoSEQ multiplex PCR; TCRdb lists only in-frame clones, some missing. The sample consists of tens of thousands of clones, around 90% of them appearing once. Input material: PBMCs. These receptor sequences come from a woman younger than 35 in good health and CMV-seropositive.

The sample holds a few counts of this clone. V and J are TRBV11-2 and TRBJ2-7, with a weak D call TRBD2 (7 bases). CDR3 length equals 15 residues. The V end was cut by 3 bases, the J end by 2 bases, with 14 bases between. Per the germline V gene, CDR1 is SGHAT and CDR2 is FQNNGV. In DNA, the CDR3 is TGTGCCAGCAGCTTTAGGGGGGGGCTCCCCTACGAGCAGTACTTC. Its translation is CASSFRGGLPYEQYF.

The chain employs TRBV2 and TRBJ2-7, with D unclear. V was shortened by 4 bases and J by 2 bases, with 9 bases between the two germline ends. The CDR3 spans 13 residues. Germline CDR1 and CDR2: SNHLY and FYNNEI. In nucleotides, the CDR3 is TGTGCCAGCAGTGGGCAGGTAGCCTACGAGCAGTACTTC. Protein sequence: CASSGQVAYEQYF.

The chain employs TRBV6-5 and TRBJ2-5; TRBD1 matches at 9 bases. CDR1 is MNHEY and CDR2 is SVGAGI in the germline V gene. V was pared by 5 bases and J by 5 bases, with 6 bases of the junction left unmatched. CDR3 length: 14 amino acids. The CDR3 sequence is CASSEPTGGETQYF. For the CDR3, the DNA is TGTGCCAGCAGTGAACCTACAGGGGGCGAGACCCAGTACTTC.

This clone has only one observation. The chain employs TRBV13 and TRBJ2-5, with 13 bases lining up with TRBD2. Losses at the gene ends were 5 bases for V and 2 bases for J; bases not matched to a gene: 2. Germline-derived CDR1 and CDR2 are PRHDT and FYEKMQ (reference sequence). This CDR3 is 15 amino acids long. CDR3 sequence: CASSQTSGGQETQYF. The CDR3 region has the DNA TGTGCCAGCAGCCAGACTAGCGGGGGGCAAGAGACCCAGTACTTC.

The genes are TRBV11-2 and TRBJ2-3; D remains unclear. V dropped 1 base and J dropped 9 bases, with 11 bases sitting between them. The CDR3 length is 13 residues. Germline lookup yields CDR1 SGHAT and CDR2 FQNNGV. CDR3 coding DNA: TGTGCCAGCAGCTTAGGCGAACTCGGGACGCAGTATTTT. This translates into CASSLGELGTQYF.

The chain couples TRBV2 to TRBJ2-3; D uncertain. This CDR3 has 11 residues. Germline V lookup: CDR1 SNHLY, CDR2 FYNNEI. Trimming left V 6 bases short and J 2 bases short, with 3 bases between. The CDR3 is CASRYTDTQYF. CDR3 sequence (DNA): TGTGCCAGCAGGTACACAGATACGCAGTATTTT.

The chain employs TRBV15 and TRBJ2-1; 10 bases are a match to TRBD2. Germline lookup yields CDR1 LNHNV and CDR2 YYDKDF (reference sequence). CDR3 size: 15 residues. Trimming cost V 5 bases and J 3 bases; bases outside gene matches: 4. CDR3 residues: CATSEGLAHYNEQFF. The CDR3 DNA reads TGTGCCACCAGCGAGGGACTAGCGCACTACAATGAGCAGTTCTTC.

The chain links TRBV6-5 to TRBJ1-1; D unresolved. The V gene's germline CDR1 is MNHEY and CDR2 SVGAGI. The V and J ends lost 5 bases and 1 base respectively, with 14 bases between them. There are 15 residues in the CDR3. The CDR3 bases are TGTGCCAGCAGTCCAAATCCCGGAGGGAACACTGAAGCTTTCTTT. Amino acid sequence: CASSPNPGGNTEAFF.

A single count supports this clone. The chain couples TRBV5-6 to TRBJ1-6; D not resolved. The V gene lost 2 bases and the J gene lost 4 bases, with 19 bases spanning the gap. The CDR3 runs 18 residues. CDR1 SGHDT and CDR2 YYEEEE come from the germline V gene. CDR3 coding DNA: TGTGCCAGCAGCTTTGGCTGGGAGGCAAGTCCATATAATTCACCCCTCCACTTT. Amino acids: CASSFGWEASPYNSPLHF.

The genes are TRBV19 and TRBJ1-4; the match to TRBD1 covers 9 bases. Losses at the gene ends were 3 bases for V and 4 bases for J; bases not matched to a gene: 6. The length of the CDR3 is 16 residues. Germline CDR1 reads LNHDA; CDR2 reads SQIVND (reference sequence). CDR3 sequence (DNA): TGTGCCAGTAGTATCATACCGGGACAGGGTAATGAAAAACTGTTTTTT. Protein product: CASSIIPGQGNEKLFF.

This rearrangement joins TRBV2 to TRBJ2-1, with 9 bases that match TRBD2. The V gene end was trimmed by 4 bases and the J gene end by 0 bases; junction bases not matched to a gene: 4. The CDR3 is made up of 16 amino acids. Germline V lookup: CDR1 SNHLY, CDR2 FYNNEI. The CDR3 DNA sequence: TGTGCCAGCAGTGGAGGTAGCGGGAGCTCCTACAATGAGCAGTTCTTC. Translated: CASSGGSGSSYNEQFF.

The chain joins TRBV27 to TRBJ2-5, with 9 bases matching TRBD2. This CDR3 has 16 residues. V was pared by 5 bases and J by 2 bases, with 9 bases of the junction left unmatched. Germline CDR1 and CDR2: MNHEY and SMNVEV (reference sequence). CDR3: CASSPQGAGGQETQYF. The CDR3 DNA reads as TGTGCCAGCAGTCCACAGGGAGCGGGGGGTCAAGAGACCCAGTACTTC.

The rearrangement links TRBV27 to TRBJ1-5; D perhaps matches TRBD1 (5 bases). The CDR3 loop spans 15 amino acids. Germline V gene sequence: CDR1 MNHEY, CDR2 SMNVEV (reference sequence). V dropped 4 bases and J dropped 4 bases, with 14 bases sitting between them. The CDR3 coding sequence is TGTGCCAGCAGTTACTCGGGGGAACATAATCAGCCCCAGCATTTT. Its protein is CASSYSGEHNQPQHF.

The chain has TRBV7-2 and TRBJ1-2; maybe TRBD1 (6 bases). V lost 5 bases and J 0 bases, leaving 10 bases between the germline ends. CDR1 and CDR2 (germline): SGHTA, FQGNSA. This CDR3 is built from 14 residues. CDR3 loop: CASSRQEPNYGYTF. The CDR3 DNA is TGTGCCAGCAGCCGACAGGAGCCTAACTATGGCTACACCTTC. Supplemented by reference TRBV7-2 and TRBJ1-2, the full variable domain reads GAGVSQSPSNKVTEKGKDVELRCDPISGHTALYWYRQSLGQGLEFLIYFQGNSAPDKSGLPSDRFSAERTGGSVSTLTIQRTQQEDSAVYLCASSRQEPNYGYTFGSGTRLTVV.

The V and J genes are TRBV25-1 and TRBJ2-1; D possibly corresponds to TRBD2 (5 bases). The CDR3 length is 15 residues. The V gene's germline CDR1 is MGHDK and CDR2 SYGVNS. V was trimmed by 2 bases and J by 2 bases, leaving 10 bases between them. The CDR3 is CASSEAGIPYNEQFF. CDR3 coding DNA: TGTGCCAGCAGTGAAGCCGGGATTCCCTACAATGAGCAGTTCTTC.

The rearrangement joins TRBV6-1 to TRBJ1-2, with 8 positions matching TRBD1. V lost 6 bases, J lost 3 bases, and 9 bases stayed unmatched. Germline values: CDR1 MNHNS, CDR2 SASEGT. This CDR3 contains 15 residues. As DNA, the CDR3 is TGTGCCAGCAGGGTAGACAGGGGCCGATACTATGGCTACACCTTC. Translation: CASRVDRGRYYGYTF.

The chain is built from TRBV6-5 and TRBJ1-1; D not resolved. This CDR3 is 12 amino acids long. In germline, CDR1 is MNHEY, CDR2 SVGAGI. V lost 6 bases to trimming and J lost 4 bases, with 9 bases between them. The DNA of the CDR3 is TGTGCCAGCAGGTTGTCGGTCACTGAAGCTTTCTTT. Its protein product is CASRLSVTEAFF.

The rearrangement uses TRBV7-9 and TRBJ2-7; 12 bases are a match to TRBD1. The CDR3 totals 15 residues. Germline CDR1 and CDR2: SEHNR and FQNEAQ (reference sequence). With V trimmed by 5 bases and J by 5 bases, 7 bases remained unmatched. CDR3 loop: CASSPGTGGKDEQYF. The CDR3 DNA follows: TGTGCCAGCAGCCCCGGGACAGGGGGCAAAGACGAGCAGTACTTC.

J is TRBJ1-1 and V is TRBV2, with 10 nucleotides matching TRBD1. Germline V lookup: CDR1 SNHLY, CDR2 FYNNEI. Trimming at V came to 4 bases and at J to 3 bases, leaving 5 bases not matched to a gene. The CDR3 length is 15 residues. CDR3 bases: TGTGCCAGCAGTGTTCCCGGGACAGGGGACACTGAAGCTTTCTTT. Protein: CASSVPGTGDTEAFF.

V and J are TRBV6-5 and TRBJ2-1; 13 bases fit TRBD2. Germline V gives CDR1 MNHEY, CDR2 SVGAGI. The V segment lost 5 bases and the J segment 5 bases; nucleotides outside the gene matches: 3. The CDR3 has 15 residues. The DNA of the CDR3 is TGTGCCAGCAGTGGGACTAGCGGGAAGAACAATGAGCAGTTCTTC. Translation: CASSGTSGKNNEQFF.

V and J are TRBV5-6 and TRBJ1-2; 8 positions agree with TRBD1. The CDR3 covers 14 residues. The V gene end was trimmed by 4 bases and the J gene end by 8 bases; junction bases not matched to a gene: 10. The germline V gene has CDR1 SGHDT and CDR2 YYEEEE. The CDR3: CASSLDRVVGGYTF. In nucleotides, the CDR3 is TGTGCCAGCAGCCTGGACAGGGTGGTAGGCGGCTACACCTTC.

This clone has a handful of counts. As DNA, the CDR3 is TGTGCCAGCAGCCCGACAGGGGAAAACTCCTACAATGAGCAGTTCTTC. This translates into CASSPTGENSYNEQFF. The chain uses TRBV9 and TRBJ2-1; 8 nucleotides line up with TRBD1. Germline V gene lookup returns CDR1 SGDLS and CDR2 YYNGEE. The CDR3 spans 16 residues. The junction had 6 bases not matched to a gene; V was cut back by 4 bases and J by 0 bases.